The subject of this entry is one T cell receptor beta chain. Antigen specificity is unknown. Repertoires were generated with immunoSEQ multiplex PCR, while TCRdb's copy carries only in-frame clones and drops some. The table includes about 80,000 clones, 90% detected once. This sample is part of a study of OX40 agonist ivuxolimab in advanced cancers. Samples were taken at baseline and on day 1 of cycles 4 and 7. This CDR3 has 16 amino acids. V was shortened by 0 bases and J by 8 bases, with 17 bases between the two germline ends. Germline V CDR1 and CDR2: SGHRS, YFSETQ. Regarding the study as a whole: Patients with a partial response at 0.1-3.0 mg/kg had among the lowest clonal expansion. The investigators did not determine what antigen specificity the expanded peripheral T cells had.

This chain connects TRBV5-1 to TRBJ1-4, with a tentative D call TRBD1 (6 bases). The origin of this receptor is an adult with an advanced solid tumor such as melanoma, head and neck, liver or kidney cancer. This specimen consisted of CD4+ or CD8+ T cells sorted from blood, obtained in a trial of the OX40 agonist ivuxolimab. The CDR3 here is CASSLAEQGPGEKLFF. The CDR3 DNA is TGCGCCAGCAGCTTGGCCGAGCAGGGGCCGGGGGAAAAACTGTTTTTT.